Presented here are 11 T cell receptor beta chains from one specimen sequenced in a study of beta chain features in type 1 diabetes. Notes on the study in general: Type 1 diabetes patients showed a moderate but significant shortening of TCRB CDR3s in all four CD4+ subsets.

The antigens for these receptors are not known. What was sequenced were expressed TCRB transcripts, since all of the isolated RNA had been reverse transcribed. Data came from immunoSEQ multiplex PCR; TCRdb stores just in-frame clones and leaves some out. This table holds 250,000 to 350,000 clones, about 13% found once. Sequencing was performed on naive CD4+ T cells from blood. The receptors derive from a young man with type 1 diabetes.

This clone was observed a handful of times. CDR3 in amino acids: CASSLRTANSGNTIYF. The CDR3 DNA sequence: TGTGCCAGCAGCTTACGGACAGCCAACTCTGGAAACACCATATATTTT. The rearrangement uses TRBV7-2 and TRBJ1-3; tentative D call: TRBD1 (6 bases). Trimming removed 2 bases from V and 0 bases from J, with 11 bases in between. CDR3 size: 16 residues. The germline CDR1 and CDR2 sequences are SGHTA and FQGNSA. The complete variable domain, with remaining parts taken from reference TRBV7-2 and TRBJ1-3, reads GAGVSQSPSNKVTEKGKDVELRCDPISGHTALYWYRQSLGQGLEFLIYFQGNSAPDKSGLPSDRFSAERTGGSVSTLTIQRTQQEDSAVYLCASSLRTANSGNTIYFGEGSWLTVV.

The V call is TRBV20-1, the J call TRBJ2-5; no definite D call. Germline assignment: CDR1 DFQATT and CDR2 SNEGSKA (reference sequence). Trimming removed 2 bases at V and 5 bases at J, with 6 bases between. The CDR3 loop spans 11 amino acids. The CDR3: CSARPPETQYF. The CDR3 nucleotides are TGCAGTGCTAGACCCCCGGAGACCCAGTACTTC.

The V and J genes are TRBV7-6 and TRBJ2-1; 8 bases map to TRBD2. The CDR3 is made up of 16 amino acids. V was clipped by 1 base and J by 4 bases; unmatched bases: 6. The germline gives CDR1 SGHVS, CDR2 FNYEAQ. CDR3 sequence: CASSLGGGTTYNEQFF. The CDR3, as DNA: TGTGCCAGCAGCTTAGGCGGGGGGACTACTTACAATGAGCAGTTCTTC.

The gene calls are TRBV13 and TRBJ2-4; D is perhaps TRBD1 (6 bases). Germline V gene lookup returns CDR1 PRHDT and CDR2 FYEKMQ (reference sequence). The CDR3 length is 16 residues. The ends were cut back, 4 bases at V and 9 bases at J, with 22 bases in the middle. CDR3 sequence: CASSSGVGTTGGIQYF. CDR3 DNA: TGTGCCAGCAGCTCAGGGGTGGGGACAACAGGAGGCATTCAGTACTTC.

This clone was observed a few times. The V call is TRBV2, the J call TRBJ1-1; D is unresolved. The CDR3 is 13 residues long. Germline V gene lookup returns CDR1 SNHLY and CDR2 FYNNEI. V was clipped by 6 bases and J by 0 bases, with 8 bases between them. The CDR3 bases are TGTGCCAGCAGCAAGACTTTGAACACTGAAGCTTTCTTT. Translation gives CASSKTLNTEAFF.

This chain links TRBV28 with TRBJ2-1; a weak D match, TRBD1 (6 bases). Trimming pared 4 bases from V and 7 bases from J, leaving 14 bases between. CDR1 and CDR2 from the germline V gene are MDHEN and SYDVKM. The CDR3 is made up of 14 amino acids. The CDR3 loop is CASSYPNRVNEQFF. In DNA form, the CDR3 reads TGTGCCAGCAGTTACCCCAACAGGGTAAATGAGCAGTTCTTC.

A few counts support this clone. The V gene is TRBV5-1, the J gene TRBJ1-1; no clear D gene. CDR1 and CDR2 from the germline V gene are SGHRS and YFSETQ. V shed 0 bases and J shed 11 bases, with 8 bases lying between them. The CDR3 is 11 residues long. This CDR3 is CASSLDSSAFF. As DNA, the CDR3 is TGCGCCAGCAGCTTGGACAGCAGCGCTTTCTTT.

This rearrangement joins TRBV9 to TRBJ2-1; D ambiguous. V shed 1 base and J shed 5 bases, with 10 bases lying between them. The CDR3 sequence is 14 residues long. From germline, CDR1 is SGDLS and CDR2 YYNGEE. The CDR3 protein is CASSVSTVHNEQFF. The CDR3 DNA reads TGTGCCAGCAGCGTATCCACAGTCCACAATGAGCAGTTCTTC.

This sequence joins TRBV10-3 and TRBJ2-1; 10 bases map to TRBD2. V was pared by 10 bases and J by 3 bases, with 6 bases of the junction left unmatched. Germline V gives CDR1 ENHRY, CDR2 SYGVKD. The CDR3 spans 14 residues. Written as DNA, the CDR3 is TGTGCCACCCGGGGGACTAGCGACTACAATGAGCAGTTCTTC. Its protein is CATRGTSDYNEQFF.

In DNA, the CDR3 is TGTGCCAGCAGCCCTCAGGGGGATGAAGCTTTCTTT. It is translated as CASSPQGDEAFF. This chain connects TRBV6-7 to TRBJ1-1, with TRBD1 matching 7 bases. TRBV6-7 is assigned to the ORF class and has an uncertain function. The CDR3 has 12 amino acids. The V and J ends lost 6 bases and 7 bases, in that order; junction bases with no gene match: 5.

This chain uses TRBV7-2 with TRBJ1-1; 7 bases fit TRBD1. CDR1 is SGHTA, CDR2 FQGNSA, per germline. This CDR3 contains 15 residues. The ends lost 2 bases at V and 4 bases at J; junction bases unmatched: 7. CDR3 protein: CASSLYSTGVTEAFF. For the CDR3, the DNA is TGTGCCAGCAGCTTATACTCTACAGGGGTCACTGAAGCTTTCTTT.